The 20 T cell receptor beta chains presented below share a single source sample, sequenced in a study of cytomegalovirus exposure and HLA in healthy donors. PCR primers comprised 60 Vbeta and 13 Jbeta primers. Data came from immunoSEQ multiplex PCR; TCRdb stores just in-frame clones and leaves some out. The sample holds about 150,000 clones; 75% to 90% are singletons and the top ten take almost 7%. The sequencing input was PBMCs. All receptors come from a man younger than 45 in good health and CMV-seropositive.

The rearrangement uses TRBV27 and TRBJ1-1, with 7 bases fitting TRBD1. The trim removed 5 bases at V and 4 bases at J, leaving 4 bases unmatched. Germline V gene lookup returns CDR1 MNHEY and CDR2 SMNVEV (reference sequence). There are 13 residues in the CDR3. The CDR3 bases are TGTGCCAGCAGTGAAGACAGGGCCACTGAAGCTTTCTTT. Its translation is CASSEDRATEAFF.

V is TRBV5-4 and J is TRBJ2-5; 8 nucleotides match TRBD2. Looked up from germline, CDR1 is SGHNT and CDR2 is YYREEE (reference sequence). V gave up 4 bases and J gave up 1 base; unmatched junction bases: 3. The CDR3 runs 14 residues. Here the CDR3 reads CASSRGGIQETQYF. Here the CDR3 DNA reads TGTGCCAGCAGCCGGGGGGGAATCCAAGAGACCCAGTACTTC.

The chain is built from TRBV7-9 and TRBJ2-1; possible D gene TRBD1, 5 bases. V was shortened by 2 bases and J by 6 bases, with 14 bases between the two germline ends. Germline V gives CDR1 SEHNR, CDR2 FQNEAQ (reference sequence). The CDR3 covers 15 residues. CDR3 DNA: TGTGCCAGCAGCTTAAGAGTCGGCAGGGCCAATGAGCAGTTCTTC. This translates into CASSLRVGRANEQFF.

The genes are TRBV29-1 and TRBJ2-2; the D is unclear. The CDR3 covers 13 residues. The ends were cut back, 4 bases at V and 1 base at J, with 7 bases in the middle. CDR1 and CDR2 (germline): SQVTM, ANQGSEA. CDR3 protein: CSVGQENTGELFF. The CDR3 DNA sequence: TGCAGCGTTGGTCAGGAGAACACCGGGGAGCTGTTTTTT.

The chain is built from TRBV4-2 and TRBJ2-7; 11 bases are a match to TRBD2. Germline V gene sequence: CDR1 LGHNA, CDR2 YNFKEQ. Losses at the gene ends were 0 bases for V and 2 bases for J; bases not matched to a gene: 9. This CDR3 region has 18 residues. As DNA, the CDR3 is TGTGCCAGCAGCCAAGATCTGCTACTAGCGGGGGCCCCCTACGAGCAGTACTTC. As protein: CASSQDLLLAGAPYEQYF.

The chain links TRBV4-1 to TRBJ1-1, with 10 bases lining up with TRBD1. The CDR3 runs to 17 residues. The germline CDR1 and CDR2 sequences are MGHRA and YSYEKL. V gave up 0 bases and J gave up 6 bases; unmatched junction bases: 10. CDR3 in DNA: TGCGCCAGCAGCCAAGATCTGTGGGACAGGGGAAAACCTGAAGCTTTCTTT. This codes for CASSQDLWDRGKPEAFF.

This clone is a singleton in its sample. The rearrangement links TRBV25-1 to TRBJ1-6; 9 bases map to TRBD1. The CDR3 extends over 15 amino acids. V lost 1 base and J lost 9; bases outside the gene matches: 4. Germline V gene lookup returns CDR1 MGHDK and CDR2 SYGVNS. In DNA form, the CDR3 reads TGTGCCAGCAGTGAATGGGGACAGGGAGGTTCACCCCTCCACTTT. Its protein product is CASSEWGQGGSPLHF.

The chain links TRBV6-5 to TRBJ1-1; tentative D call: TRBD1 (5 bases). Between the trimmed V and J ends, which lost 6 bases and 4 bases, there was a span of 12 bases. From germline, CDR1 is MNHEY and CDR2 SVGAGI. The length of the CDR3 is 13 residues. The CDR3 DNA is TGTGCCAGCAGACACCGGGGGACCACTGAAGCTTTCTTT. Its protein product is CASRHRGTTEAFF.

The gene calls are TRBV27 and TRBJ1-4; D is uncertain. Deletions cut 6 bases from V and 5 bases from J, with 13 bases between. CDR3 length: 14 amino acids. In germline, CDR1 is MNHEY, CDR2 SMNVEV (reference sequence). CDR3 nucleotides: TGTGCCAGCAGGGAGACGGGGTCAAATGAAAAACTGTTTTTT. Its protein is CASRETGSNEKLFF.

The CDR3 DNA is TGTGCCAGCAGCCGTGGGACAGGAGCTTCTAACTATGGCTACACCTTC. Translation: CASSRGTGASNYGYTF. This sequence joins TRBV7-9 and TRBJ1-2; 8 bases agree with TRBD1. Germline V gives CDR1 SEHNR, CDR2 FQNEAQ (reference sequence). CDR3 size: 16 residues. Germline trimming cut 5 bases from V and 0 bases from J; bases unmatched to any gene: 8. Full variable domain (rest looked up from reference TRBV7-9 and TRBJ1-2): DTGVSQNPRHKITKRGQNVTFRCDPISEHNRLYWYRQTLGQGPEFLTYFQNEAQLEKSRLLSDRFSAERPKGSFSTLEIQRTEQGDSAMYLCASSRGTGASNYGYTFGSGTRLTVV.

V gene TRBV4-1 combines with J gene TRBJ2-3; a weak D match, TRBD1 (5 bases). Looked up from germline, CDR1 is MGHRA and CDR2 is YSYEKL. Trimming removed 3 bases from V and 0 bases from J, with 16 bases in between. This CDR3 has 17 amino acids. The CDR3 protein is CASSQTQALSSTDTQYF. CDR3 sequence (DNA): TGCGCCAGCAGCCAGACACAGGCCCTGTCGAGCACAGATACGCAGTATTTT.

CDR3 protein: CASSSLAGGQETQYF. CDR3 sequence (DNA): TGTGCCAGCAGCTCCCTAGCGGGAGGACAAGAGACCCAGTACTTC. The V gene is TRBV7-8, the J gene TRBJ2-5; 11 bases line up with TRBD2. Trimming removed 4 bases from V and 2 bases from J; junction bases left unmatched: 3. This CDR3 region has 15 residues. Germline V CDR1 and CDR2: SGHVS, FQNEAQ.

The genes are TRBV6-5 and TRBJ2-7, with D possibly TRBD2 on 6 matching bases. The CDR3 length is 12 residues. Germline V gene lookup returns CDR1 MNHEY and CDR2 SVGAGI. Between the trimmed V and J ends, which lost 6 bases and 4 bases, there was a span of 10 bases. DNA of the CDR3: TGTGCCAGCAGGGCCGGGAGATACGAGCAGTACTTC. It yields the protein CASRAGRYEQYF.

The chain couples TRBV7-8 to TRBJ1-1, with D possibly being TRBD1 (5 bases). The CDR3 spans 13 residues. Per germline, CDR1 SGHVS and CDR2 FQNEAQ. V lost 3 bases and J lost 5, with 10 bases in between. The CDR3 DNA is TGTGCCAGCAGCTTCTGGGACTGGACTGAAGCTTTCTTT. This translates into CASSFWDWTEAFF.

This clone was seen a handful of times. The chain uses TRBV7-2 and TRBJ1-1; no definite D call. There are 13 residues in the CDR3. Germline CDR1 and CDR2: SGHTA and FQGNSA. The ends were cut back, 6 bases at V and 1 base at J, with 9 bases in the middle. This chain's CDR3 is CASRREANTEAFF. The CDR3 DNA follows: TGTGCCAGCAGGCGGGAGGCGAACACTGAAGCTTTCTTT.

V gene TRBV11-2 combines with J gene TRBJ1-1; perhaps TRBD1 as D (6 bases). Trimming removed 3 bases at V and 8 bases at J, with 10 bases between. The CDR3 length is 12 residues. Looked up from germline, CDR1 is SGHAT and CDR2 is FQNNGV. CDR3 sequence (DNA): TGTGCCAGCAGCTTTCCGGGACACGAAGCTTTCTTT. As protein: CASSFPGHEAFF.

This clone was recorded a few times. J is TRBJ2-2 and V is TRBV4-1; a possible D gene is TRBD2 (6 bases). V lost 3 bases and J 0 bases, leaving 20 bases between the germline ends. The CDR3 extends over 19 amino acids. CDR1 MGHRA and CDR2 YSYEKL come from the germline V gene. The CDR3 nucleotides are TGCGCCAGCAGCCACGGTCTTCTCGGGGGACTCACGAACACCGGGGAGCTGTTTTTT. Translating gives CASSHGLLGGLTNTGELFF.

The chain uses TRBV10-1 and TRBJ2-5; 7 bases line up with TRBD1. The junction had 4 bases not matched to a gene; V was cut back by 1 base and J by 2 bases. The CDR3 runs 15 residues. CDR1 WNHNN and CDR2 SYGVQD come from the germline V gene (reference sequence). As DNA, the CDR3 is TGCGCCAGCAGTGAGTGGGGACAGCTTCAAGAGACCCAGTACTTC. The encoded protein is CASSEWGQLQETQYF.

This clone was seen a handful of times. The J gene is TRBJ1-1, the V gene TRBV6-4; D unclear. The V end was cut by 3 bases, the J end by 2 bases, with 7 bases between. Germline CDR1 reads MRHNA; CDR2 reads SNTAGT. There are 13 residues in the CDR3. CDR3 sequence reads: CASSDHSNTEAFF. The CDR3 nucleotides read TGTGCCAGCAGTGATCACAGTAACACTGAAGCTTTCTTT.

V and J are TRBV5-6 and TRBJ2-3, with 12 bases fitting TRBD2. Unmatched junction bases numbered 14, after V lost 4 bases and J lost 5 bases. The CDR3 length is 18 residues. Germline V gene lookup returns CDR1 SGHDT and CDR2 YYEEEE. The CDR3 bases are TGTGCCAGCAGCCTGGGGCCTCCCCTAGCGGGAGGGGTAGATACGCAGTATTTT. This encodes CASSLGPPLAGGVDTQYF. Full variable domain (outside the CDR3, taken from reference TRBV5-6 and TRBJ2-3): DAGVTQSPTHLIKTRGQQVTLRCSPKSGHDTVSWYQQALGQGPQFIFQYYEEEERQRGNFPDRFSGHQFPNYSSELNVNALLLGDSALYLCASSLGPPLAGGVDTQYFGPGTRLTVL.